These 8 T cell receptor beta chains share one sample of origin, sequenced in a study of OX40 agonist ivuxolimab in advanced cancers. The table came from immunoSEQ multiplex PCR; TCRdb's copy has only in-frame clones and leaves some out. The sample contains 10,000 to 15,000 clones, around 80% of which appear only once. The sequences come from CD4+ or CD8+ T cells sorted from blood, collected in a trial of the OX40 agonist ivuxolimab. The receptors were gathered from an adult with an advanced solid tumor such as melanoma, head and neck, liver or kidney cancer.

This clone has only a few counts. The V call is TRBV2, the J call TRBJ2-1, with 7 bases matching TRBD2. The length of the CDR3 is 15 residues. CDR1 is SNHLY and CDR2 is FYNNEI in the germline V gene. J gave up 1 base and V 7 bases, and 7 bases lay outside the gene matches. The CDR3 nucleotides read TGTGCCAGCATGAGGACTAGTTCGTCCTACAATGAGCAGTTCTTC. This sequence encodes CASMRTSSSYNEQFF.

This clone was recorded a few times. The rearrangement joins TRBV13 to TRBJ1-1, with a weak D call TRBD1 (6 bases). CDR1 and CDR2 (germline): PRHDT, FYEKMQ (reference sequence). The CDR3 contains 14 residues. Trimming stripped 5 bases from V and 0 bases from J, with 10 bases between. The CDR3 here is CASSMDRLNTEAFF. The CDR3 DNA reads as TGTGCCAGCAGCATGGACAGACTGAACACTGAAGCTTTCTTT.

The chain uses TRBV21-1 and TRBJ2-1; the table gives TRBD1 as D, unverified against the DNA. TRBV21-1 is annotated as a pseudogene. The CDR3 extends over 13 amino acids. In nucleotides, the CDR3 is TGTGCCAGCAGCACCAGGGGGAGGAAGATCCGGGTCTTC. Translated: CASSTRGRKIRVF.

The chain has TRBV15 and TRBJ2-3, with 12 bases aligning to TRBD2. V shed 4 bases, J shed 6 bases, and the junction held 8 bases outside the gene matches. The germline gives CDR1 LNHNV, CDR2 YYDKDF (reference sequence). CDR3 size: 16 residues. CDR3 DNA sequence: TGTGCCACCAGCACCCTAGCGGGAGGGGTATTGGATACGCAGTATTTT. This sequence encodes CATSTLAGGVLDTQYF. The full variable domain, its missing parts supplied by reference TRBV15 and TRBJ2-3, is DAMVIQNPRYQVTQFGKPVTLSCSQTLNHNVMYWYQQKSSQAPKLLFHYYDKDFNNEADTPDNFQSRRPNTSFCFLDIRSPGLGDTAMYLCATSTLAGGVLDTQYFGPGTRLTVL.

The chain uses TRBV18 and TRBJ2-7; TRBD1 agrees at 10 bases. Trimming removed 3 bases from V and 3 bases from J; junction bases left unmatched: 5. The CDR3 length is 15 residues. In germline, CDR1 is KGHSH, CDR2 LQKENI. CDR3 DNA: TGTGCCAGCTCACCTTCCGGGACAGGGGTCTACGAGCAGTACTTC. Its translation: CASSPSGTGVYEQYF.

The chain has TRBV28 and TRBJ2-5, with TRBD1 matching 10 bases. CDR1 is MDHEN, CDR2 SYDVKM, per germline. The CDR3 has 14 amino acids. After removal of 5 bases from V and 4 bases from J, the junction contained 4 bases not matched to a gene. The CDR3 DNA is TGTGCCAGCAGTACGACAGGGGGCAGAGAGACCCAGTACTTC. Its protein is CASSTTGGRETQYF.

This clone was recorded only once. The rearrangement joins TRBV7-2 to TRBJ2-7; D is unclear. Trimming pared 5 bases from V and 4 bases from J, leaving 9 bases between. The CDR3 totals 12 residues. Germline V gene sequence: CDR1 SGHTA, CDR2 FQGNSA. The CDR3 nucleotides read TGTGCCAGCAGCCTCACTTCTTACGAGCAGTACTTC. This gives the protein CASSLTSYEQYF. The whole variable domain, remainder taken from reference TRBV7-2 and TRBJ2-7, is GAGVSQSPSNKVTEKGKDVELRCDPISGHTALYWYRQSLGQGLEFLIYFQGNSAPDKSGLPSDRFSAERTGGSVSTLTIQRTQQEDSAVYLCASSLTSYEQYFGPGTRLTVT.

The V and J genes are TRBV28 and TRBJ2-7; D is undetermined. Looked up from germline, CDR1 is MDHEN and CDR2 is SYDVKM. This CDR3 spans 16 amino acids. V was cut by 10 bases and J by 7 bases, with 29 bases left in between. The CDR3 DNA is TGTGCCAACAGCCCATTGGGCGACCTCCCTACTGGTGAGCAGTACTTC. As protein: CANSPLGDLPTGEQYF.